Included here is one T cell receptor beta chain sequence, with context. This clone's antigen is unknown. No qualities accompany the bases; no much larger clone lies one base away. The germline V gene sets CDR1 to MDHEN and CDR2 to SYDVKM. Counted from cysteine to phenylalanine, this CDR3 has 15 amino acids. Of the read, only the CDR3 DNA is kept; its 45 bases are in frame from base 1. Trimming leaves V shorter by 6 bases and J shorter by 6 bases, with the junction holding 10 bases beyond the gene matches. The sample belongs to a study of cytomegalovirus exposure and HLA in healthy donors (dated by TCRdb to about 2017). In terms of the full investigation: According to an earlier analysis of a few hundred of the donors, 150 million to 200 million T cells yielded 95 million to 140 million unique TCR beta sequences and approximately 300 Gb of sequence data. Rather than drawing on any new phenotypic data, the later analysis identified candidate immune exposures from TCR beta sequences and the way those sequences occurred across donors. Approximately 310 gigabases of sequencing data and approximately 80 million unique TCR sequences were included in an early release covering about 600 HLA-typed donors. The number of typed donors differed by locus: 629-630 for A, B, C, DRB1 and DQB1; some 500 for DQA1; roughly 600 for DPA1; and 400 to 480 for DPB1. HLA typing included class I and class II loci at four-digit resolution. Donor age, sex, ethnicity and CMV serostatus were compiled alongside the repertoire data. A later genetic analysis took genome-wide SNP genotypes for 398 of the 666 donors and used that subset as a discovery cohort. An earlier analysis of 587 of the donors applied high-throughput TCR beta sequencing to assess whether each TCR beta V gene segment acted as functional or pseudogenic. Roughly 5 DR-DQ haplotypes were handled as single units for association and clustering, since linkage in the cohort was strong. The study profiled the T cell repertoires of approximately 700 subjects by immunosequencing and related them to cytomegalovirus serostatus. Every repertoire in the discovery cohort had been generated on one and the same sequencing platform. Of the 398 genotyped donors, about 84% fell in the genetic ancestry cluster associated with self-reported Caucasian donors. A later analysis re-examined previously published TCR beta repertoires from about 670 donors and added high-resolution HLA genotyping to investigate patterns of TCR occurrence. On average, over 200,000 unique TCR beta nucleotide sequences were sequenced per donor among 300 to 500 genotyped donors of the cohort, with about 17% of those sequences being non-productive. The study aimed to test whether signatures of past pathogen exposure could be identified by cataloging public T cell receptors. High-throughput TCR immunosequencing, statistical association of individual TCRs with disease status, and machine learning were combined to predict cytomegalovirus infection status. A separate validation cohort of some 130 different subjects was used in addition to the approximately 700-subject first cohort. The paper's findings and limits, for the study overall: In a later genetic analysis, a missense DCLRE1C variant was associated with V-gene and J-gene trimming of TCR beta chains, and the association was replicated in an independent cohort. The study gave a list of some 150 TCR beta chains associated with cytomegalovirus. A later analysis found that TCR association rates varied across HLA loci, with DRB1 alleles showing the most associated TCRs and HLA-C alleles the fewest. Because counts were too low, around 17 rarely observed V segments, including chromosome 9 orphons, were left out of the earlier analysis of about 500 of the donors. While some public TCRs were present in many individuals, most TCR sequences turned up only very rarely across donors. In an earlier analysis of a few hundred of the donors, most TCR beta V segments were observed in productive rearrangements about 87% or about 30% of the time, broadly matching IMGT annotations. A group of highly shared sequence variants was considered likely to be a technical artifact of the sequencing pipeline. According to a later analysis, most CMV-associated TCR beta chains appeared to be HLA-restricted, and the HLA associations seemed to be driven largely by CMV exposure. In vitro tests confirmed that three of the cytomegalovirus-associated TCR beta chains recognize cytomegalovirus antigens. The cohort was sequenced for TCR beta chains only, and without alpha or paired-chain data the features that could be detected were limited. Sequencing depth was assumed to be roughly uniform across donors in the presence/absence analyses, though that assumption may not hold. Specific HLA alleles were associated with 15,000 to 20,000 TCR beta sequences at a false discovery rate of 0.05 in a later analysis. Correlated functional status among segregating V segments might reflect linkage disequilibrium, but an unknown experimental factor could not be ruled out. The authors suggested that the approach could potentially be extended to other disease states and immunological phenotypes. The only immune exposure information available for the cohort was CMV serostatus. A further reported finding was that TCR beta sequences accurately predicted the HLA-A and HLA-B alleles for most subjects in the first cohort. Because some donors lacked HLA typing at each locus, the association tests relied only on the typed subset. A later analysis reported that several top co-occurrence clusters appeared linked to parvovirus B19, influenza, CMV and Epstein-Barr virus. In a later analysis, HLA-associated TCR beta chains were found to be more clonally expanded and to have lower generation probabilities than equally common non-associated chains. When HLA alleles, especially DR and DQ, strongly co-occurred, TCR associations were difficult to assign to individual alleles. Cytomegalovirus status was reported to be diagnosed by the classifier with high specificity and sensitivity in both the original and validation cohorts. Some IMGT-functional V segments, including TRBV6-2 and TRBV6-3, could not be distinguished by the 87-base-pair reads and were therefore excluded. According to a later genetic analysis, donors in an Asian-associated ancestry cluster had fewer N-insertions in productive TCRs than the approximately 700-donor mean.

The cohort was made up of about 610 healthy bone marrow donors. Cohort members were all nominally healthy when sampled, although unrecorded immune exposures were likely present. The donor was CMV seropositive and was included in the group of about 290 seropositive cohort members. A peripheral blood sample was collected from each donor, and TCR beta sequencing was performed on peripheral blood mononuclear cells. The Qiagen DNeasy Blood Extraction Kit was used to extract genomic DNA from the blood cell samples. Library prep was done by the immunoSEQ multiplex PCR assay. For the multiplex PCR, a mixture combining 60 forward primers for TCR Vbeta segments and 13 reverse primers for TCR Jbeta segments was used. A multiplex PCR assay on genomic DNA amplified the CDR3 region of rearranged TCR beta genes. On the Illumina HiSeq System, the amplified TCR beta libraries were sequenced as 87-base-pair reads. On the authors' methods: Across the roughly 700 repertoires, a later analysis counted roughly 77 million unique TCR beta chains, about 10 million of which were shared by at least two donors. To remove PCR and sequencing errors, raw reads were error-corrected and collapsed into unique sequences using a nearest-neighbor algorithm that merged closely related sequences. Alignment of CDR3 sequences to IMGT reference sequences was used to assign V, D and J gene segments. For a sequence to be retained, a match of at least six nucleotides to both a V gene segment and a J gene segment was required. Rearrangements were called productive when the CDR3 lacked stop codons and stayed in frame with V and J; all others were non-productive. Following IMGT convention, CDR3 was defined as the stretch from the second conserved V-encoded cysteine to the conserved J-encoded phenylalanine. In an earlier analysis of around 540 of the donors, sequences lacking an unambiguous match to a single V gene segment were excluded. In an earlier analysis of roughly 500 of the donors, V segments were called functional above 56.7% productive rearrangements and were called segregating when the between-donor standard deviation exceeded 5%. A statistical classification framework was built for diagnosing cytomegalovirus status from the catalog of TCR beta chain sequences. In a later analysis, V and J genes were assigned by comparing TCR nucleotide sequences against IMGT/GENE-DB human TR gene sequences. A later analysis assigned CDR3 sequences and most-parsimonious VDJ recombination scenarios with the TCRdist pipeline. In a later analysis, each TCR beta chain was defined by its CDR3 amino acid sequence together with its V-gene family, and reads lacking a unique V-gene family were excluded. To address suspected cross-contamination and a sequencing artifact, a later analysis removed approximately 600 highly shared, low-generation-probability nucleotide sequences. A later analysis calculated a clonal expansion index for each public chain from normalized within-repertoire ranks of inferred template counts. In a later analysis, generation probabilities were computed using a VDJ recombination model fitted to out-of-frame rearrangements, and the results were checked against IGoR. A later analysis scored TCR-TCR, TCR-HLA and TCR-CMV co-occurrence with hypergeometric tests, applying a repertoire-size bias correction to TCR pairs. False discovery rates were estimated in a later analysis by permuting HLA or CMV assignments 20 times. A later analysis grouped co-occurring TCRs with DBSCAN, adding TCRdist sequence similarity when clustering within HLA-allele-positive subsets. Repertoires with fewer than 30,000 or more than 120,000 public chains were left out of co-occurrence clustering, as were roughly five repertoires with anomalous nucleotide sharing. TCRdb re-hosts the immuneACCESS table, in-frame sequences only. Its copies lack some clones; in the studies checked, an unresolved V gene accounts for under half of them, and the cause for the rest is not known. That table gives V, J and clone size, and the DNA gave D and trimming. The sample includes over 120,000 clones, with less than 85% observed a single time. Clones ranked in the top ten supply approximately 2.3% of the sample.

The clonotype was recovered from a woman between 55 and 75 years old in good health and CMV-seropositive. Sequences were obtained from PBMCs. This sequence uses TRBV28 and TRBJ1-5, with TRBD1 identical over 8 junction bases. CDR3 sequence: CASSYGQGNTQPQHF. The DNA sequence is TGTGCCAGCAGCTACGGACAGGGTAATACTCAGCCCCAGCATTTT.